The 32 T cell receptor beta chains reported below all come from one sample, sequenced in a study of T cells in Graves' hyperthyroidism and ophthalmopathy. The CDR3 regions of TCR beta were amplified from RNA transcripts. An initial round of RT-PCR targeting the TCR CDR3 relied on the HTBI primer set. TCRdb used MiXCR to reprocess the multiplex PCR reads, holding one entry per CDR3 protein. Counted here are 700,000 or so distinct CDR3 sequences, around 17% occurring once; the ten biggest clones make up around 7.7%. Sequences were obtained from blood. The receptors were gathered from a man younger than 35 with Graves' hyperthyroidism.

This clonotype was seen repeatedly, ten times or more. This chain links TRBV2 with TRBJ2-5; perhaps TRBD2 as D (5 bases). The V and J ends lost 6 bases and 1 base respectively, with 6 bases between them. The CDR3 consists of 12 residues. CDR1 SNHLY and CDR2 FYNNEI come from the germline V gene. For the CDR3, the DNA is TGTGCCAGCAGGACTATCCAAGAGACCCAGTACTTC. Residues: CASRTIQETQYF.

The genes are TRBV25-1 and TRBJ2-3, with D maybe TRBD2 (7 bases). The germline V gene has CDR1 MGHDK and CDR2 SYGVNS. Trimming removed 7 bases at V and 4 bases at J, with 15 bases between. The CDR3 runs 14 residues. CDR3 DNA: TGTGCCAGCATTCCGGGGGGCTACCCAGATACGCAGTATTTT. This translates into CASIPGGYPDTQYF.

This clonotype was seen ten or more times. The rearrangement joins TRBV11-2 to TRBJ2-5, with D unclear. CDR1 SGHAT and CDR2 FQNNGV come from the germline V gene. This CDR3 region has 13 residues. V lost 0 bases, J lost 7 bases, and 9 bases lay in between. CDR3 in amino acids: CASSLEPFGTQYF. In DNA, the CDR3 is TGTGCCAGCAGCTTAGAACCCTTCGGGACCCAGTACTTC.

This clonotype was detected many times. V usage is TRBV2 and J usage is TRBJ2-7, with D tentatively TRBD1 (6 bases). The CDR3 sequence is 14 residues long. The germline V and J ends were trimmed by 4 bases and 0 bases, with 10 bases remaining between them. CDR1 is SNHLY and CDR2 is FYNNEI in the germline V gene. CDR3 in amino acids: CASSGADSSYEQYF. The DNA for the CDR3 is TGTGCCAGCAGTGGGGCGGACAGCTCCTACGAGCAGTACTTC.

In its sample, this clonotype was seen many times. The V and J genes are TRBV28 and TRBJ1-5, with D uncertain. Germline V gene sequence: CDR1 MDHEN, CDR2 SYDVKM. The CDR3 runs 12 residues. V lost 3 bases to trimming and J lost 3 bases, with 3 bases between them. This CDR3 reads CASSFLNQPQHF. The CDR3, as DNA: TGTGCCAGCAGTTTTCTCAATCAGCCCCAGCATTTT.

This chain uses TRBV4-1 with TRBJ1-4, with 7 bases fitting TRBD1. The CDR3 runs 15 residues. J gave up 8 bases and V 1 base, and 7 bases lay outside the gene matches. Germline assignment: CDR1 MGHRA and CDR2 YSYEKL. This CDR3 is CASSQVDLRGEKLFF. CDR3 nucleotide sequence: TGCGCCAGCAGCCAAGTTGACCTCAGGGGGGAAAAACTGTTTTTT.

This clonotype appeared many times. The CDR3 nucleotides read TGCAGTGCTAGAGATCGCGCTAGAGAGGGCACAGATACGCAGTATTTT. It is translated as CSARDRAREGTDTQYF. The genes are TRBV20-1 and TRBJ2-3, with no clear D. The V gene's germline CDR1 is DFQATT and CDR2 SNEGSKA (reference sequence). Trimming took 0 bases from V and 1 from J, leaving 14 bases between them. The length of the CDR3 is 16 residues.

The V gene is TRBV4-3, the J gene TRBJ2-2; 7 bases are shared with TRBD2. Germline values: CDR1 LGHNA, CDR2 YSLEER. The CDR3 runs to 18 residues. The J segment lost 5 bases and the V segment lost 0 bases, leaving 12 bases of the junction unmatched. CDR3 in amino acids: CASSQEGSGTTKTGELFF. The CDR3 DNA follows: TGCGCCAGCAGCCAAGAGGGGAGCGGGACTACAAAGACCGGGGAGCTGTTTTTT.

This clonotype was seen many times. The chain is built from TRBV6-2 or TRBV6-3 and TRBJ2-7, with D possibly TRBD2 on 6 matching bases. Between the trimmed V and J ends, which lost 0 bases and 1 base, there was a span of 16 bases. Per germline, CDR1 MNHEY and CDR2 SVGEGT. This CDR3 contains 17 residues. The CDR3 protein is CASSYSLAGPSSYEQYF. The CDR3 DNA is TGTGCCAGCAGTTACTCACTAGCAGGCCCTTCGTCCTACGAGCAGTACTTC.

This clonotype has a handful of counts. The chain recombines TRBV27 with TRBJ1-2; TRBD1 matches 8 bases. With V trimmed by 6 bases and J by 2 bases, 5 bases remained unmatched. This CDR3 is built from 14 residues. CDR1 MNHEY and CDR2 SMNVEV come from the germline V gene (reference sequence). The CDR3 here is CASRQQGGNYGYTF. The CDR3 DNA sequence: TGTGCCAGCAGACAACAGGGGGGGAACTATGGCTACACCTTC.

V usage is TRBV5-1 and J usage is TRBJ1-2, with D possibly TRBD1 on 5 matching bases. The germline V gene encodes CDR1 SGHRS and CDR2 YFSETQ. The CDR3 extends over 13 amino acids. Trimming took 0 bases from V and 8 from J, leaving 11 bases between them. The CDR3 DNA is TGCGCCAGCAGCTTGGCGCAGGGAGGCGGCTACACCTTC. It codes for CASSLAQGGGYTF. Variable domain in full (rest from reference TRBV5-1 and TRBJ1-2): KAGVTQTPRYLIKTRGQQVTLSCSPISGHRSVSWYQQTPGQGLQFLFEYFSETQRNKGNFPGRFSGRQFSNSRSEMNVSTLELGDSALYLCASSLAQGGGYTFGSGTRLTVV.

This clonotype was seen a handful of times. This chain uses TRBV3-1 with TRBJ2-1; 7 bases match TRBD1. Germline CDR1 and CDR2: LGHDT and YNNKEL (reference sequence). J lost 15 bases, V lost 4 bases, and 12 bases had no gene match. The CDR3 loop spans 13 amino acids. CDR3 sequence: CASSRVIDRDPFF. CDR3 in DNA: TGTGCCAGCAGCCGTGTTATAGACAGGGACCCGTTCTTC.

This chain connects TRBV12-3 or TRBV12-4 to TRBJ1-1, with a weak D call TRBD1 (5 bases). This CDR3 spans 13 amino acids. Trimming left V 7 bases short and J 4 bases short, with 13 bases between. The CDR3 region is CASIQTGGTEAFF. The CDR3 DNA reads as TGTGCCAGCATCCAAACAGGTGGCACTGAAGCTTTCTTT.

The CDR3 DNA reads TGCAGCGTTGAAGATCTAGCCGAGAATTCCGAAAAACTGTTTTTT. Translating gives CSVEDLAENSEKLFF. The chain couples TRBV29-1 to TRBJ1-4; D not certain. Germline V lookup: CDR1 SQVTM, CDR2 ANQGSEA. The V gene lost 0 bases and the J gene lost 8 bases, with 16 bases spanning the gap. This CDR3 is built from 15 residues.

Of note for this clonotype: This sequence may be a read error, since a much larger clone differs from it by one base. The J gene is TRBJ1-4, the V gene TRBV6-1; D remains unclear. CDR1 and CDR2 (germline): MNHNS, SASEGT. CDR3 size: 15 residues. The CDR3 DNA sequence: TGTGCCATCAGTGAGTCTGGACGGGGAGGTAAAAAACTGTTTTTT. This encodes CAISESGRGGKKLFF.

This chain links TRBV28 with TRBJ1-4; 7 nucleotides line up with TRBD1. Germline CDR1 is MDHEN and CDR2 is SYDVKM. The CDR3 extends over 18 amino acids. J gave up 4 bases and V 0 bases, and 11 bases lay outside the gene matches. The CDR3 bases are TGTGCCAGCAGTTTATGGCAGGGGGGACTCAACTTTAATGAAAAACTGTTTTTT. It is translated as CASSLWQGGLNFNEKLFF.

There are many counts of this clonotype. The chain links TRBV11-3 to TRBJ2-3; D is uncertain. The CDR3 has 12 residues. Looked up from germline, CDR1 is SGHNT and CDR2 is YENEEA. The V end lost 5 bases, the J end lost 2 bases, and 5 bases lay between the germline ends. CDR3 in DNA: TGTGCCAGCAGCCGCCACACAGATACGCAGTATTTT. As protein: CASSRHTDTQYF.

The genes are TRBV4-1 and TRBJ2-1; tentative D call: TRBD2 (6 bases). The germline V gene has CDR1 MGHRA and CDR2 YSYEKL. The CDR3 is made up of 16 amino acids. Trimming took 3 bases from V and 0 from J, leaving 12 bases between them. The CDR3 spells CASSHVAVSSYNEQFF. The CDR3 DNA follows: TGCGCCAGCAGCCATGTAGCGGTTAGCTCCTACAATGAGCAGTTCTTC.

The chain carries TRBV5-1 and TRBJ2-1; D is perhaps TRBD1 (5 bases). With 0 bases removed from V and 3 bases from J, the gap between germline ends came to 10 bases. Germline V gene lookup returns CDR1 SGHRS and CDR2 YFSETQ. The CDR3 runs to 15 residues. The CDR3 is CASSLAAGNYNEQFF. CDR3 nucleotides: TGCGCCAGCAGCTTGGCGGCAGGGAACTACAATGAGCAGTTCTTC.

This clonotype was observed many times. The chain couples TRBV13 to TRBJ2-3; 7 bases map to TRBD1. The germline V gene encodes CDR1 PRHDT and CDR2 FYEKMQ (reference sequence). V shed 3 bases, J shed 2 bases, and the junction held 8 bases outside the gene matches. The CDR3 is 16 amino acids. This CDR3 is CASSFDRQGDTDTQYF. In DNA form, the CDR3 reads TGTGCCAGCAGCTTCGATCGGCAGGGGGACACAGATACGCAGTATTTT.

This clonotype was counted many times. V gene TRBV18 combines with J gene TRBJ2-1; 8 bases are a match to TRBD1. V gave up 0 bases and J gave up 7 bases; unmatched junction bases: 5. Germline CDR1 KGHSH, CDR2 LQKENI. CDR3 length equals 15 residues. CDR3 amino acids: CASSPPGTGRNEQFF. CDR3 bases: TGTGCCAGCTCACCACCGGGGACAGGTAGAAATGAGCAGTTCTTC.

A few counts support this clonotype. J is TRBJ2-1 and V is TRBV20-1; D is unclear. Per germline, CDR1 DFQATT and CDR2 SNEGSKA (reference sequence). There are 15 residues in the CDR3. The V end was cut by 0 bases, the J end by 7 bases, with 16 bases between. Here the CDR3 DNA reads TGCAGTGCTAGAGATCGGAGATTTGGATGGAATGAGCAGTTCTTC. Its protein is CSARDRRFGWNEQFF.

The chain links TRBV19 to TRBJ2-1; tentatively, D is TRBD1 (5 bases). From germline, CDR1 is LNHDA and CDR2 SQIVND (reference sequence). The germline V and J ends were trimmed by 2 bases and 2 bases, with 13 bases remaining between them. This CDR3 has 16 amino acids. Here the CDR3 reads CASSITAQGPYNEQFF. In DNA form, the CDR3 reads TGTGCCAGTAGTATAACAGCGCAGGGTCCCTACAATGAGCAGTTCTTC.

This clonotype was observed at least ten times. The CDR3 region is CASSGQGAGTGELFF. CDR3 coding DNA: TGTGCCAGCAGCGGCCAGGGGGCGGGCACCGGGGAGCTGTTTTTT. The V call is TRBV9, the J call TRBJ2-2, with 8 bases matching TRBD1. V lost 3 bases to trimming and J lost 4 bases; unmatched junction nucleotides: 5. Per germline, CDR1 SGDLS and CDR2 YYNGEE. CDR3 length: 15 amino acids.

This clonotype has a handful of counts. The rearrangement links TRBV19 to TRBJ2-2; 7 bases fit TRBD1. CDR3 length: 15 residues. In germline, CDR1 is LNHDA, CDR2 SQIVND (reference sequence). With 3 bases clipped from V and 2 bases from J, the junction kept 3 bases outside the gene matches. The CDR3 sequence is CASSMAGGNTGELFF. The CDR3 bases are TGTGCCAGTAGTATGGCAGGGGGAAACACCGGGGAGCTGTTTTTT.

The chain is built from TRBV20-1 and TRBJ1-2; D is unresolved. Trimming removed 3 bases at V and 8 bases at J, with 19 bases between. Germline values: CDR1 DFQATT, CDR2 SNEGSKA (reference sequence). The CDR3 runs 14 residues. CDR3 in amino acids: CSASITPDQVGYTF. The CDR3 bases are TGCAGTGCTAGTATAACCCCCGACCAGGTCGGCTACACCTTC.

This clonotype was seen many times. The chain recombines TRBV15 with TRBJ1-5; TRBD1 matches at 8 bases. The ends lost 8 bases at V and 0 bases at J; junction bases unmatched: 3. This CDR3 has 14 amino acids. Germline V gene data show CDR1 as LNHNV and CDR2 as YYDKDF (reference sequence). In DNA form, the CDR3 reads TGTGCCACCGAGACAGGGGATAGCAATCAGCCCCAGCATTTT. Amino acid sequence: CATETGDSNQPQHF.

This clonotype was counted ten times or more. In DNA, the CDR3 is TGTGCCAGCAGAAAAACAGGGGTGAACACTGAAGCTTTCTTT. It specifies CASRKTGVNTEAFF. The V gene is TRBV2, the J gene TRBJ1-1, with 7 bases fitting TRBD1. The CDR3 is 14 amino acids. The V gene end was trimmed by 6 bases and the J gene end by 0 bases; junction bases not matched to a gene: 4. CDR1 is SNHLY, CDR2 FYNNEI, per germline.

Ten or more counts support this clonotype. This chain uses TRBV5-5 with TRBJ1-2, with D unclear. The CDR3 runs to 12 residues. V was clipped by 0 bases and J by 8 bases, with 8 bases between them. The germline gives CDR1 SGHKS, CDR2 YYEKEE (reference sequence). Here the CDR3 DNA reads TGTGCCAGCAGCTTGGGTAGGCTAGGCTACACCTTC. This translates into CASSLGRLGYTF. Full variable domain (missing parts from reference TRBV5-5 and TRBJ1-2): DAGVTQSPTHLIKTRGQQVTLRCSPISGHKSVSWYQQVLGQGPQFIFQYYEKEERGRGNFPDRFSARQFPNYSSELNVNALLLGDSALYLCASSLGRLGYTFGSGTRLTVV.

V usage is TRBV18 and J usage is TRBJ1-2; D possibly corresponds to TRBD1 (6 bases). Germline values: CDR1 KGHSH, CDR2 LQKENI. V dropped 0 bases and J dropped 4 bases, with 15 bases sitting between them. This CDR3 spans 16 amino acids. The CDR3 region has the DNA TGTGCCAGCTCACCACCGGGGACACCGATCCGCTATGGCTACACCTTC. This translates into CASSPPGTPIRYGYTF.

In this sample, this clonotype turned up a few times. The chain joins TRBV9 to TRBJ2-7; 11 positions match TRBD2. The germline CDR1 and CDR2 sequences are SGDLS and YYNGEE. Unmatched junction bases numbered 17, after V lost 4 bases and J lost 8 bases. This CDR3 is 17 amino acids long. The CDR3 nucleotides read TGTGCCAGCAGCCCAGGGTGTAGGGCTAGCGGGAGGTCTAAGCAGTACTTC. It yields the protein CASSPGCRASGRSKQYF.

The rearrangement joins TRBV20-1 to TRBJ2-7; 8 bases fit TRBD2. J gave up 0 bases and V 2 bases, and 3 bases lay outside the gene matches. From germline, CDR1 is DFQATT and CDR2 SNEGSKA (reference sequence). The CDR3 has 14 residues. In DNA form, the CDR3 reads TGCAGTGCTAGACACGGACTAGCCTCCTACGAGCAGTACTTC. This codes for CSARHGLASYEQYF.